This TCR beta chain appears in the sequencing data of a study of blood T cell repertoires in COVID-19. Study in general: Italy, Spain and the United States were the sources of the convalescent and acute COVID-19 samples.

Trimming pared 0 bases from V and 4 bases from J, leaving 9 bases between. Germline-derived CDR1 and CDR2 are LNHDA and SQIVND (reference sequence). This CDR3 region has 14 residues. The data were produced by immunoSEQ multiplex PCR, yet TCRdb's version contains in-frame clones alone and is incomplete. The table has about 270,000 clones, 81% seen once; the top ten hold around 3.2%. This chain uses TRBV19 with TRBJ1-2; D is uncertain. Source material: peripheral blood. The receptor was derived from a woman aged 55-69 years with active or convalescent COVID-19. Here the CDR3 DNA reads TGTGCCAGTAGTATAGATCGTCGAGCCTATGGCTACACCTTC. This codes for CASSIDRRAYGYTF.